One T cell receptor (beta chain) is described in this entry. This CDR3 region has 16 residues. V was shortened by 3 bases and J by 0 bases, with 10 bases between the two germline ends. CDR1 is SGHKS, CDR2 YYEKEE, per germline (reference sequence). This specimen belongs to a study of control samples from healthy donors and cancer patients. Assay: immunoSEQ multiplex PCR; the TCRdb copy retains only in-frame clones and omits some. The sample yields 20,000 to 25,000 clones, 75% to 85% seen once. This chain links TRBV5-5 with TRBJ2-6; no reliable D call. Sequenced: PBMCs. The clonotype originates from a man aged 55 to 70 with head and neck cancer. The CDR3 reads CASSSLGISGANVLTF. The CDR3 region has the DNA TGTGCCAGCAGCTCCTTAGGGATCTCTGGGGCCAACGTCCTGACTTTC. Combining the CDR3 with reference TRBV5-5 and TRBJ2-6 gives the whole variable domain DAGVTQSPTHLIKTRGQQVTLRCSPISGHKSVSWYQQVLGQGPQFIFQYYEKEERGRGNFPDRFSARQFPNYSSELNVNALLLGDSALYLCASSSLGISGANVLTFGAGSRLTVL.